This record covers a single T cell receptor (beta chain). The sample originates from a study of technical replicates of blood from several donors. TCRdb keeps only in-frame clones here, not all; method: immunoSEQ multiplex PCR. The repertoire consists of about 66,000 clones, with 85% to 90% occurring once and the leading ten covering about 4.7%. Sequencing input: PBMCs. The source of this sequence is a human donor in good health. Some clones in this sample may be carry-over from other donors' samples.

CDR3 bases: TGTGCCAGCAGCTACCGGGACAACTCCTACGAGCAGTACTTC. Its protein is CASSYRDNSYEQYF. This chain connects TRBV7-2 to TRBJ2-7; tentative D call: TRBD1 (6 bases). V lost 4 bases, J lost 0 bases, and 10 bases lay in between. Germline values: CDR1 SGHTA, CDR2 FQGNSA. The CDR3 is made up of 14 amino acids.